This TCR beta chain was retrieved from a study of CD8 T cells in ankylosing spondylitis. Findings of the study overall: Seemingly distinctive of ankylosing spondylitis blood was a TCR beta motif formed by eight highly homologous variants. Disease-linked clones were reportedly significantly enriched in matched ankylosing spondylitis synovial fluid. The authors found the disease-linked clones to be CD8+ and relatively rare in peripheral blood.

Between the trimmed V and J ends, which lost 3 bases and 3 bases, there was a span of 8 bases. Germline CDR1 is SNHLY and CDR2 is FYNNEI. The CDR3 consists of 13 residues. At least ten counts were recorded for this clonotype. Its antigen remains unknown. Making the TCR beta libraries involved quantitative 5'-RACE with molecular barcodes. TCRdb analysed the 5' RACE reads with MiXCR anew, one entry per CDR3 protein. The sample comprises 150,000 to 200,000 distinct CDR3 sequences, around a tenth of which are singletons, and almost 30% rests with the top ten. The sequencing input was blood, either unsorted or a sorted T cell fraction (not recorded which). This sequence originates from a male donor with ankylosing spondylitis or in good health (not recorded which). The chain recombines TRBV2 with TRBJ1-1; possibly TRBD1 for D (6 bases). CDR3 in DNA: TGTGCCAGCAGTGACAGGACAGACACTGAAGCTTTCTTT. Translated: CASSDRTDTEAFF.